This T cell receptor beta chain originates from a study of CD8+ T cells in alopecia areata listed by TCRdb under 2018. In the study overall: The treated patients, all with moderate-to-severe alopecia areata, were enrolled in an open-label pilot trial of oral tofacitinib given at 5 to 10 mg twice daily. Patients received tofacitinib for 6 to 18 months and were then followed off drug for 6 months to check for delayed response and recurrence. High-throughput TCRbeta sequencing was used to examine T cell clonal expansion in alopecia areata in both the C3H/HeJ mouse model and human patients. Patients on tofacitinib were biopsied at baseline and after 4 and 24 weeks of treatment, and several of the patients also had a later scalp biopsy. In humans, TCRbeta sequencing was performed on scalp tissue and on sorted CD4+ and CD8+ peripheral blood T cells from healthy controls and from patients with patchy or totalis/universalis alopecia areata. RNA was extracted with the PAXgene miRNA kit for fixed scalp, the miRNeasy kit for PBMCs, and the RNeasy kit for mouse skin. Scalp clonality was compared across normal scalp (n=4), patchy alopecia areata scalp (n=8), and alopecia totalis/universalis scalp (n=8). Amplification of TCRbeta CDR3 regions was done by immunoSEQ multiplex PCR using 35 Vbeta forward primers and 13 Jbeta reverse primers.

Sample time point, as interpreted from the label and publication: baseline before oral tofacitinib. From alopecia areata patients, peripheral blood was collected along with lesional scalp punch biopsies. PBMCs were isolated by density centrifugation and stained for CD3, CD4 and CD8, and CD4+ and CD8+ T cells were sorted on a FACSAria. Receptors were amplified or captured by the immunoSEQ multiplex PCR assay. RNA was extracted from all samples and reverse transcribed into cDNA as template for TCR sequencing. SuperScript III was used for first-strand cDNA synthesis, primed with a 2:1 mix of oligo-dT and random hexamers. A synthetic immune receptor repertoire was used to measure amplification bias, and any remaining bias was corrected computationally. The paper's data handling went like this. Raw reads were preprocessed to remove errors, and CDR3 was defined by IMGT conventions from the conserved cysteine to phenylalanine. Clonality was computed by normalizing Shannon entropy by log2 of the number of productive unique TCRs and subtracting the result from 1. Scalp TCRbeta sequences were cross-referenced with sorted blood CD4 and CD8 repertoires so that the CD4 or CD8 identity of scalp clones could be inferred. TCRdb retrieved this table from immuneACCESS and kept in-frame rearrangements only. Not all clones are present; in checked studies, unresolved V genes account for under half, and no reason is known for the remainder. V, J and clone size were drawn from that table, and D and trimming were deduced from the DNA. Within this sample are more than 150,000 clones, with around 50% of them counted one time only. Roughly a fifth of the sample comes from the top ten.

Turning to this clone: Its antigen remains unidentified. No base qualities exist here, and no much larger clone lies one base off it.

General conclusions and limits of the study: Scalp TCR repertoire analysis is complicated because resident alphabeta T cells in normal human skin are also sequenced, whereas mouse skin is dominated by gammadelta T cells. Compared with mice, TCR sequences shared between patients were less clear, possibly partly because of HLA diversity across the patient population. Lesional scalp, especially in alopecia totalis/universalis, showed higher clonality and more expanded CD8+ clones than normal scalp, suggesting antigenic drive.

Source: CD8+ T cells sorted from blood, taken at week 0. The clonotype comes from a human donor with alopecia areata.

The encoded CDR3 is CASSLGRSNEQFF. The nucleotide sequence is TGTGCCAGCAGTTTGGGCAGGAGCAATGAGCAGTTCTTC. Rearrangement joined TRBV28 to TRBJ2-1; the D gene lacks a confident call. Trimming costs V 3 bases and J 6 bases, and their ends lie 9 bases apart. Via the germline V gene, CDR1 is MDHEN and CDR2 SYDVKM. There are 13 amino acids in the CDR3, from cysteine to phenylalanine inclusive. The kept DNA is CDR3 alone, 39 bases in frame from the first base.